The source of this TCR beta chain is a study of T-cell reconstitution after alpha-beta-depleted transplantation in children. General study results and limits: Surviving thymic progenitors and recipient T cells were the source of high TCRbeta diversity at day 60 in some patients. Diversity and T-cell counts at one year after transplant derived mostly from new T cells. Reports say that about two months after transplant, the alpha-beta T cells came out of several hundred graft clones that had expanded.

In this sample, this clonotype turned up many times. As yet, its antigen is unknown. The TCRbeta library was prepared with unique molecular identifiers. TCRdb re-called the PCR reads with MiXCR, one entry per CDR3 protein. The table has under 300,000 distinct CDR3 sequences, approximately 10% seen once; the top ten hold about 25%. The V gene lost 5 bases and the J gene lost 5 bases, with 16 bases spanning the gap. This CDR3 has 13 amino acids. Germline V gene data show CDR1 as DFQATT and CDR2 as SNEGSKA (reference sequence). V is TRBV20-1 and J is TRBJ2-7; D may be TRBD1 (5 bases). This receptor was obtained from a male patient aged 2 to 10 who had a stem cell transplant for chronic granulomatous disease, so the T cells may come from the graft donor. This specimen consisted of peripheral blood, obtained 180 days after TCRalphabeta/CD19-depleted stem cell transplant. CDR3 in DNA: TGCAGTGCTCCAAGACAGATTTGGGACGAGCAGTACTTC. This gives the protein CSAPRQIWDEQYF.